This TCR beta chain comes out of a study of CD8 T cells in Susac syndrome. Across the whole study: The Susac syndrome patients were therapy-naive, on corticosteroids, or on intravenous immunoglobulin alone at blood draw.

It was with random hexamers that roughly 0.5 to 1 ug RNA was reverse transcribed. A single record per CDR3 protein comes from TCRdb applying MiXCR to the immunoSEQ multiplex PCR reads. This table holds approximately 260,000 distinct CDR3 sequences, roughly 95% found once. The receptor's source is a human donor with Susac syndrome. Sequencing input: CD4+ T cells from PBMCs.

The CDR3 sequence: CASSDRVSQPQHF. In DNA form, the CDR3 reads TGTGCCAGCAGTGACAGGGTAAGCCAGCCCCAGCATTTT. The V and J genes are TRBV25-1 and TRBJ1-5; D may be TRBD1 (5 bases). CDR1 and CDR2 (germline): MGHDK, SYGVNS. The ends were cut back, 3 bases at V and 7 bases at J, with 10 bases in the middle. The CDR3 has 13 residues.